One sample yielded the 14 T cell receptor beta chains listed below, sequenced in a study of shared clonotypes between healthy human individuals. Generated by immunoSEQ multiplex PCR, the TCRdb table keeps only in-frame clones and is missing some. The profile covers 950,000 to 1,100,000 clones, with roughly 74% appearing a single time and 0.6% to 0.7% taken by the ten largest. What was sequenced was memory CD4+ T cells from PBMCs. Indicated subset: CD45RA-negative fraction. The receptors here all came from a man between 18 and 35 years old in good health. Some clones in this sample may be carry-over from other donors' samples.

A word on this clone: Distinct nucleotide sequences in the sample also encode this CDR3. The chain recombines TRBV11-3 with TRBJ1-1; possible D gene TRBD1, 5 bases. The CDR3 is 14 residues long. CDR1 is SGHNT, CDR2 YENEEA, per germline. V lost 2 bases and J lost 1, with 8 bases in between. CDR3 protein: CASSLSGTNTEAFF. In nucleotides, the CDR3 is TGTGCCAGCAGCTTATCGGGGACGAACACTGAAGCTTTCTTT.

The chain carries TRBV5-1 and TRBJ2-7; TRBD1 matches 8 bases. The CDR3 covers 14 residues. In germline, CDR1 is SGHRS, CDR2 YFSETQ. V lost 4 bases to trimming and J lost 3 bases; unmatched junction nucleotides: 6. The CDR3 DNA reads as TGCGCCAGCAGCCAGGGACAGGCCCTCTACGAGCAGTACTTC. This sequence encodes CASSQGQALYEQYF.

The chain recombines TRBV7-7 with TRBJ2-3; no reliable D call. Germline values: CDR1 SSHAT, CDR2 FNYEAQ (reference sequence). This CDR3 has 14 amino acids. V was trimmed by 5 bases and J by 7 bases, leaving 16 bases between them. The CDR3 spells CASSPLPRRNTQYF. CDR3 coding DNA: TGTGCCAGCAGCCCCCTCCCGAGAAGAAATACGCAGTATTTT.

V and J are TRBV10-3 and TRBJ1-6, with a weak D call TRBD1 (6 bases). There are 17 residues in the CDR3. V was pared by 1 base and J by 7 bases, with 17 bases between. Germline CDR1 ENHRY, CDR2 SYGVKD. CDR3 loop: CAISEWASGARNSPLHF. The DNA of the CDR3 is TGTGCCATCAGTGAGTGGGCCTCGGGGGCGCGGAATTCACCCCTCCACTTT.

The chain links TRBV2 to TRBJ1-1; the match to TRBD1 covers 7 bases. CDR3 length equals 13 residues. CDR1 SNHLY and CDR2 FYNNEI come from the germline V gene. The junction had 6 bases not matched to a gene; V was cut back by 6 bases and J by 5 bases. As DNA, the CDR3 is TGTGCCAGCAGACTCACGACAGGGACTGAAGCTTTCTTT. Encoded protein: CASRLTTGTEAFF.

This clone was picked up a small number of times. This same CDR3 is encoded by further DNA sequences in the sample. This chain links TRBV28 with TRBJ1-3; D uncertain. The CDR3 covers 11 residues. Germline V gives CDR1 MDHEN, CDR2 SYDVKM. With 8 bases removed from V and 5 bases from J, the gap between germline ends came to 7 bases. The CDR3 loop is CASSLRNTIYF. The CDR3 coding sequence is TGTGCCAGCTCCTTACGAAACACCATATATTTT.

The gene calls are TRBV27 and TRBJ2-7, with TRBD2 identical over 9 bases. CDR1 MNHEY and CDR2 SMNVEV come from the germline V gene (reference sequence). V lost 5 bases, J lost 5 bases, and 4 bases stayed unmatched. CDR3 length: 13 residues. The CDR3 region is CASSTGLANEQYF. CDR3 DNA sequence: TGTGCCAGCAGTACCGGACTAGCGAACGAGCAGTACTTC.

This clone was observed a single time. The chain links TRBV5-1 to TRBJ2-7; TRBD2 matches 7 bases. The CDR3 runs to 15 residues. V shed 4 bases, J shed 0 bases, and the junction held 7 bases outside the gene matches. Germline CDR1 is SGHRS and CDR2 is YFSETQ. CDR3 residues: CASSLNGGSSYEQYF. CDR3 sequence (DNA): TGCGCCAGCAGCCTGAACGGGGGGAGCTCCTACGAGCAGTACTTC.

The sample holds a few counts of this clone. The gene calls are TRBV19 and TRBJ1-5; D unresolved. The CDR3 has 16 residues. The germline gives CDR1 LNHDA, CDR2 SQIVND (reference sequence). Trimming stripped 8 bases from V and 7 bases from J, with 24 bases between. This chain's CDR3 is CASSDLPTIGNQPQHF. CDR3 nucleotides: TGTGCCAGTTCCGACCTACCCACGATAGGGAACCAGCCCCAGCATTTT. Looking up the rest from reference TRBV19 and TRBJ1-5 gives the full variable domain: DGGITQSPKYLFRKEGQNVTLSCEQNLNHDAMYWYRQDPGQGLRLIYYSQIVNDFQKGDIAEGYSVSREKKESFPLTVTSAQKNPTAFYLCASSDLPTIGNQPQHFGDGTRLSIL.

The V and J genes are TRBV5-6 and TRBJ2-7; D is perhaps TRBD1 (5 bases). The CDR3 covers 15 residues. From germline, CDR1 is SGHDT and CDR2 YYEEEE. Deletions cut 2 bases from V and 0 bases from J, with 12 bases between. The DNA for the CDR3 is TGTGCCAGCAGCTTCCTAACAGGCAACTCCTACGAGCAGTACTTC. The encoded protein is CASSFLTGNSYEQYF.

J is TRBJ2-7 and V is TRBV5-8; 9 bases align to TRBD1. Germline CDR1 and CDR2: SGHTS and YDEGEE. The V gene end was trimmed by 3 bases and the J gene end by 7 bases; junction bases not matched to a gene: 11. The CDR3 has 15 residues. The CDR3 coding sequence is TGTGCCAGCAGCTCGAGCCTTGGACAGGGGTTTGAGCAGTACTTC. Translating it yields CASSSSLGQGFEQYF.

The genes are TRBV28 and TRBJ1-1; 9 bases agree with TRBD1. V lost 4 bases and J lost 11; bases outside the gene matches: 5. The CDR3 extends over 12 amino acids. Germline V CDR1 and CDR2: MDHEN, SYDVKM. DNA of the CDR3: TGTGCCAGCAGTTCGGACAGGGGAAAGGCTTTCTTT. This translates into CASSSDRGKAFF.

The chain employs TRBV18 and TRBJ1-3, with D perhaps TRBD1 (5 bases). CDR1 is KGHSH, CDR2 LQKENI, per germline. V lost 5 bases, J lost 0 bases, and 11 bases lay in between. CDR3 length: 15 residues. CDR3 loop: CASSSTGFSGNTIYF. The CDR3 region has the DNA TGTGCCAGCTCATCAACAGGATTCTCTGGAAACACCATATATTTT.

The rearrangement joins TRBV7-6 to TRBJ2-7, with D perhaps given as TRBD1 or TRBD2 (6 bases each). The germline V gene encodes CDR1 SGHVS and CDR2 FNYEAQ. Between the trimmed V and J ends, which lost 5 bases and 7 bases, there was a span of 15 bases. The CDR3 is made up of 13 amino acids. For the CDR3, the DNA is TGTGCCAGCAGCCACGGGACACGGGAGGAGCAGTACTTC. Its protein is CASSHGTREEQYF. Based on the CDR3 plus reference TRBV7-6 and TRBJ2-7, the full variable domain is GAGVSQSPRYKVTKRGQDVALRCDPISGHVSLYWYRQALGQGPEFLTYFNYEAQQDKSGLPNDRFSAERPEGSISTLTIQRTEQRDSAMYRCASSHGTREEQYFGPGTRLTVT.